Following are 3 T cell receptor beta chains from one sample sequenced in a study of T cells in Graves' hyperthyroidism and ophthalmopathy (dated by TCRdb to between 2018 and 2020). The library was prepared using multiplex PCR. The instrument given in TCRdb is Illumina HiSeq 2000. TCR beta CDR3 regions were amplified from RNA transcripts. The TCR CDR3 was subjected to a first round of RT-PCR using the HTBI primer set and the Qiagen OneStep RT-PCR kit. TCRdb reprocessing: public reads trimmed at Q25 with fastp, clones called with MiXCR, in-frame beta chains kept. Records with the same CDR3 protein are collapsed into one entry carrying the most frequent genes and DNA. The sample table shows about 640,000 distinct CDR3 sequences, and less than 25% are seen once. The ten biggest clones cover over 30% of the sample. The sample comprised blood. All receptors come from a man aged 30-40 years with Graves' ophthalmopathy.

This clonotype was seen only a few times. The chain employs TRBV20-1 and TRBJ2-7; D might be TRBD1 (6 bases). CDR3 size: 14 residues. Germline CDR1 and CDR2: DFQATT and SNEGSKA (reference sequence). V lost 6 bases and J lost 6, with 21 bases in between. As DNA, the CDR3 is TGCAGTGCCTCCACAGGGTTGGGTGTGGGCGAGCAGTACTTC. As protein: CSASTGLGVGEQYF.

The rearrangement links TRBV19 to TRBJ1-6, with a tentative D call TRBD1 (5 bases). Germline V gene lookup returns CDR1 LNHDA and CDR2 SQIVND (reference sequence). This CDR3 has 16 amino acids. V was cut by 5 bases and J by 7 bases, with 18 bases left in between. CDR3: CASSRPGDRRNSPLHF. The CDR3 DNA follows: TGTGCCAGTAGTCGGCCCGGGGACCGGCGGAATTCACCCCTCCACTTT.

The rearrangement joins TRBV11-3 to TRBJ2-1; tentatively, D is TRBD2 (5 bases). This CDR3 contains 15 residues. CDR1 is SGHNT and CDR2 is YENEEA in the germline V gene. V lost 0 bases to trimming and J lost 3 bases, with 9 bases between them. The CDR3 loop reads CASSLDFGDYNEQFF. The CDR3 DNA is TGTGCCAGCAGCTTAGACTTCGGGGACTACAATGAGCAGTTCTTC.